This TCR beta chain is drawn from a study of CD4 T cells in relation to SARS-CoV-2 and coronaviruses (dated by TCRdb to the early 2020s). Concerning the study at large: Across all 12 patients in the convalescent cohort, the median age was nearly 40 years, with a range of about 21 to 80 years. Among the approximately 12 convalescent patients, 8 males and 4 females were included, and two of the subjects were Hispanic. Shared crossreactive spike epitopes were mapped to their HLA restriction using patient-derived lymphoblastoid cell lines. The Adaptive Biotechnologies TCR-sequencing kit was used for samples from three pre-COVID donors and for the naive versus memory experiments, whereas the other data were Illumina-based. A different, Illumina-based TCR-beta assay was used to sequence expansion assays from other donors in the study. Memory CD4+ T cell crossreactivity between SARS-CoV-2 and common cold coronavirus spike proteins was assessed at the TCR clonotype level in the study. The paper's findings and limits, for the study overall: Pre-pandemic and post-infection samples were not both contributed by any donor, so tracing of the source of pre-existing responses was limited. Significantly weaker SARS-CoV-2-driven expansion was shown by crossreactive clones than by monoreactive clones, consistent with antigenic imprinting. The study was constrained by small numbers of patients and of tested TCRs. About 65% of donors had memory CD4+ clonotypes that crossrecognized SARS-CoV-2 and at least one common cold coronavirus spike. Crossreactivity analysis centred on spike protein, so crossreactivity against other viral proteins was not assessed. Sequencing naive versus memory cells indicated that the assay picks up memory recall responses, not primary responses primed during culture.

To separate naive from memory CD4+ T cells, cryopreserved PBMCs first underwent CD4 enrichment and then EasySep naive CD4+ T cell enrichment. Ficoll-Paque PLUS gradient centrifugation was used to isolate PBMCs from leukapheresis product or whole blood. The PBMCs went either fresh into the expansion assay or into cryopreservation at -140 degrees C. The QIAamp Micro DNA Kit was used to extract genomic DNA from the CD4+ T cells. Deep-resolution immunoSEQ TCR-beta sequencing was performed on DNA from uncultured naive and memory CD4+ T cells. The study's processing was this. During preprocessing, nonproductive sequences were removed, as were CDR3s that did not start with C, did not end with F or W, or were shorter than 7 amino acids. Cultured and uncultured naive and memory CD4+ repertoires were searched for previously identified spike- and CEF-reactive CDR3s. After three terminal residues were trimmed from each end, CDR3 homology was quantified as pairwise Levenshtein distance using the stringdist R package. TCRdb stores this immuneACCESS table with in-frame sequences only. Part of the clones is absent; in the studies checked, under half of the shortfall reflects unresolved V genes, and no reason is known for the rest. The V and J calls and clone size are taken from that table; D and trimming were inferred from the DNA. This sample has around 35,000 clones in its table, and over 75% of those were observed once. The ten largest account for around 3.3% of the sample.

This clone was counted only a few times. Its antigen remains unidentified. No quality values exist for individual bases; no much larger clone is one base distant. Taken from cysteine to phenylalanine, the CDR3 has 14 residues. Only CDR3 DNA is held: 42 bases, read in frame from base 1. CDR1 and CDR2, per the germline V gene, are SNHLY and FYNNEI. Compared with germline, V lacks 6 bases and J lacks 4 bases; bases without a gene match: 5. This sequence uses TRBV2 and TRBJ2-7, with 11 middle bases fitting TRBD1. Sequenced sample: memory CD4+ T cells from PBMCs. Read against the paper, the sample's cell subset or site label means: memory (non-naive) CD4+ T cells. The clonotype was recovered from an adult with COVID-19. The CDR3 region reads CASSSGTGGYEQYF. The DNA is TGTGCCAGCAGCTCCGGGACAGGGGGATACGAGCAGTACTTC.